The 16 T cell receptor beta chains below come from one sample, sequenced in a study of blood T cell repertoires in COVID-19. Sequencing used immunoSEQ multiplex PCR; TCRdb keeps in-frame clones, though not all of them. The sample includes roughly 280,000 clones, around 86% of them seen just once. Material: peripheral blood. These TCRs come from a middle-aged man with active or convalescent COVID-19.

Only one count was recorded for this clone. The chain carries TRBV5-1 and TRBJ2-7, with D unresolved. The CDR3 totals 15 residues. V was cut by 0 bases and J by 2 bases, with 12 bases left in between. Germline-derived CDR1 and CDR2 are SGHRS and YFSETQ. CDR3 protein: CASSLGFEVPYEQYF. The CDR3 bases are TGCGCCAGCAGCTTGGGATTCGAGGTTCCCTACGAGCAGTACTTC.

This clone was seen a few times. The rearrangement uses TRBV5-1 and TRBJ1-1; 8 nucleotides align to TRBD1. Germline V gives CDR1 SGHRS, CDR2 YFSETQ. The CDR3 totals 14 residues. V dropped 2 bases and J dropped 6; count of bases not matched to a gene: 6. The CDR3 loop reads CASSLGQGSAEAFF. In DNA form, the CDR3 reads TGCGCCAGCAGCTTAGGACAGGGAAGCGCTGAAGCTTTCTTT.

This clone was counted between two and nine times. The V call is TRBV20-1, the J call TRBJ2-5; 9 nucleotides match TRBD1. V dropped 3 bases and J dropped 2; count of bases not matched to a gene: 4. Germline V CDR1 and CDR2: DFQATT, SNEGSKA (reference sequence). The CDR3 has 14 amino acids. The CDR3 spells CSASWDRAQETQYF. The CDR3 coding sequence is TGCAGTGCTAGTTGGGACAGGGCTCAAGAGACCCAGTACTTC.

The chain links TRBV5-5 to TRBJ1-3, with unresolved D. The CDR3 is 15 amino acids. Per the germline V gene, CDR1 is SGHKS and CDR2 is YYEKEE (reference sequence). Trimming cost V 4 bases and J 2 bases, with 13 bases left between them. DNA for the CDR3: TGTGCCAGCAGCCCTAGGACGGGAACTGGAAACACCATATATTTT. Protein sequence: CASSPRTGTGNTIYF.

The sample holds one count of this clone. The gene calls are TRBV19 and TRBJ1-6; the D gene is possibly TRBD1 (5 bases). Germline CDR1 LNHDA, CDR2 SQIVND (reference sequence). Deletions cut 7 bases from V and 7 bases from J, with 17 bases between. CDR3 length: 15 amino acids. The CDR3 here is CASTALKGFNSPLHF. In nucleotides, the CDR3 is TGTGCCAGTACCGCCCTCAAGGGGTTCAATTCACCCCTCCACTTT.

The rearrangement links TRBV6-5 to TRBJ1-6; D is possibly TRBD1 (5 bases). The CDR3 contains 15 residues. Per the germline V gene, CDR1 is MNHEY and CDR2 is SVGAGI. Here the CDR3 reads CAARPRGTQGSPLHF. In nucleotides, the CDR3 is TGTGCTGCACGGCCACGCGGGACTCAAGGTTCACCCCTCCACTTT.

The chain is built from TRBV5-5 and TRBJ2-3, with TRBD2 matching over 10 bases. This CDR3 is 17 amino acids long. Germline CDR1 reads SGHKS; CDR2 reads YYEKEE (reference sequence). V gave up 2 bases and J gave up 5 bases; unmatched junction bases: 11. In nucleotides, the CDR3 is TGTGCCAGCAGCTTCCTCCTGAGCGGGAGGGGGGAAGATACGCAGTATTTT. Its translation is CASSFLLSGRGEDTQYF. Drawing the rest from reference TRBV5-5 and TRBJ2-3, the complete variable domain is DAGVTQSPTHLIKTRGQQVTLRCSPISGHKSVSWYQQVLGQGPQFIFQYYEKEERGRGNFPDRFSARQFPNYSSELNVNALLLGDSALYLCASSFLLSGRGEDTQYFGPGTRLTVL.

The chain links TRBV28 to TRBJ2-1; D is unclear. Deletions cut 6 bases from V and 7 bases from J, with 7 bases between. The CDR3 contains 11 residues. The V gene's germline CDR1 is MDHEN and CDR2 SYDVKM. This chain's CDR3 is CASSPKNEQFF. CDR3 DNA: TGTGCCAGCAGCCCCAAAAATGAGCAGTTCTTC.

The chain links TRBV6-5 to TRBJ1-2; 7 bases line up with TRBD1. Trimming took 3 bases from V and 3 from J; bases not matched to a gene: 7. Germline-derived CDR1 and CDR2 are MNHEY and SVGAGI. There are 15 residues in the CDR3. The CDR3 loop is CASSYRQGVDYGYTF. In DNA form, the CDR3 reads TGTGCCAGCAGTTATCGGCAGGGGGTGGACTATGGCTACACCTTC.

The chain couples TRBV14 to TRBJ2-5, with a tentative D call TRBD1 (6 bases). Germline loops: CDR1 SGHDN, CDR2 FVKESK. Trimming took off 5 bases at V and 3 bases at J, with 13 bases between the two ends. CDR3 length: 14 residues. CDR3 sequence reads: CASSIRQVKETQYF. CDR3 DNA: TGTGCCAGCAGCATCCGACAGGTTAAAGAGACCCAGTACTTC.

The rearrangement links TRBV12-5 to TRBJ2-7, with TRBD2 identical over 8 bases. Germline V gene lookup returns CDR1 LGHNT and CDR2 FRNRAP. J gave up 1 base and V 5 bases, and 16 bases lay outside the gene matches. The CDR3 totals 18 residues. CDR3 residues: CASGQRLWTSSHSYEQYF. The DNA for the CDR3 is TGTGCTAGTGGTCAAAGATTATGGACTAGCAGCCATTCCTACGAGCAGTACTTC.

This chain connects TRBV5-4 to TRBJ2-1; 8 bases map to TRBD1. Germline V CDR1 and CDR2: SGHNT, YYREEE (reference sequence). CDR3 length equals 15 residues. J was trimmed by 5 bases and V by 4 bases; bases with no gene match: 8. This CDR3 is CASSPGQGVNNEQFF. DNA of the CDR3: TGTGCCAGCAGCCCAGGACAGGGTGTGAACAATGAGCAGTTCTTC.

The V and J genes are TRBV28 and TRBJ1-4; the match to TRBD1 covers 7 bases. V dropped 4 bases and J dropped 7; count of bases not matched to a gene: 9. This CDR3 region has 15 residues. CDR1 is MDHEN and CDR2 is SYDVKM in the germline V gene. For the CDR3, the DNA is TGTGCCAGCAGTTCCCGGACAGGTCAGCTTGAAAAACTGTTTTTT. It is translated as CASSSRTGQLEKLFF.

The gene calls are TRBV5-1 and TRBJ2-5, with TRBD1 identical over 7 bases. The CDR3 consists of 17 residues. The ends lost 1 base at V and 1 base at J; junction bases unmatched: 10. Germline CDR1 reads SGHRS; CDR2 reads YFSETQ. The CDR3 coding sequence is TGCGCCAGCAGCTTGCACAGGGGTACCTTTAGCCAAGAGACCCAGTACTTC. This translates into CASSLHRGTFSQETQYF.

In its sample, this clone was seen a few times. The chain is built from TRBV9 and TRBJ1-1, with D possibly matching TRBD1 (6 bases). Trimming stripped 3 bases from V and 6 bases from J, with 15 bases between. The CDR3 is 14 amino acids. In germline, CDR1 is SGDLS, CDR2 YYNGEE. CDR3 in amino acids: CASSGRTGIAEAFF. CDR3 in DNA: TGTGCCAGCAGCGGGCGTACAGGGATCGCTGAAGCTTTCTTT.

The chain carries TRBV4-1 and TRBJ1-1; 11 nucleotides line up with TRBD1. V dropped 2 bases and J dropped 7; count of bases not matched to a gene: 3. This CDR3 spans 14 amino acids. Germline values: CDR1 MGHRA, CDR2 YSYEKL. CDR3 nucleotides: TGCGCCAGCAGCCAAACGGACAGGGGGCTTGAAGCTTTCTTT. Residues: CASSQTDRGLEAFF.